A single count supports the clone carrying this TCR beta chain. Its antigen is unidentified. This sample was taken from a study of blood T cells in healthy people across ages. Alongside a J-beta primer mix, a sample-barcoded 5' primer served in a second PCR lasting roughly 6 to 11 cycles. TCRdb itself ran the 5' RACE reads through MiXCR, one entry per CDR3 protein. The table records under 750,000 distinct CDR3 sequences, around half of them present only once. The study, taken as a whole, reports: As age increased, TCR beta diversity per million T cells fell in a roughly linear fashion.

This TCR came from a man aged 80 or over in good health. What was sequenced was blood.

CDR3 protein: CSASLAGVFPDTQYF. The CDR3 bases are TGCAGTGCTAGTCTAGCGGGAGTGTTCCCAGATACGCAGTATTTT. The chain combines TRBV20-1 with TRBJ2-3; 10 bases map to TRBD2. The V segment lost 3 bases and the J segment 4 bases; nucleotides outside the gene matches: 7. This CDR3 region has 15 residues. CDR1 is DFQATT and CDR2 is SNEGSKA in the germline V gene (reference sequence).